The TCR beta chain under discussion was sequenced for a study of early T cells in non-severe SARS-CoV-2 infection. Study details: Chains from this unsorted whole-blood bulk RNA could not be paired.

As part of library construction, unique molecular identifiers were attached to individual cDNA molecules. TCRdb itself ran the 5' RACE reads through MiXCR, one entry per CDR3 protein. The table lists 35,000 to 45,000 distinct CDR3 sequences, roughly 6% of them singletons. General study findings and limits: Reliance on VDJdb matching favored anti-spike CD8 responses; private and CD4 specificities were missed.

This clonotype appeared many times. Its antigen is currently unknown. The TCR was taken from an adult who was a healthcare worker with PCR-confirmed SARS-CoV-2 infection or an uninfected control (not recorded which). The sequences come from whole blood, collected at baseline.

The CDR3 DNA reads as TGTGCCAGCAGCTTATCCCCAGGGAGCTACGAGCAGTACTTC. Protein: CASSLSPGSYEQYF. This chain links TRBV5-6 with TRBJ2-7; D could derive from TRBD1 or TRBD2 (5 bases each). Germline V gene data show CDR1 as SGHDT and CDR2 as YYEEEE. Trimming removed 2 bases at V and 3 bases at J, with 12 bases between. The CDR3 covers 14 residues.